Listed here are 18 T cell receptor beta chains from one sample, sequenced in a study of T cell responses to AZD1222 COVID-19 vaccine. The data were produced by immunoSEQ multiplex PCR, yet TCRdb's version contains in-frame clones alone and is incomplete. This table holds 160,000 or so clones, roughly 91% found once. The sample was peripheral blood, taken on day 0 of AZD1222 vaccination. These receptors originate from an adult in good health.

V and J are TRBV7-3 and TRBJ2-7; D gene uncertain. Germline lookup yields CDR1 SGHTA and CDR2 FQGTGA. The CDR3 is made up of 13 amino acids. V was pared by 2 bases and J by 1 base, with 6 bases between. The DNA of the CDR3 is TGTGCCAGCAGCTTAGGCCTTTCCTACGAGCAGTACTTC. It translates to CASSLGLSYEQYF.

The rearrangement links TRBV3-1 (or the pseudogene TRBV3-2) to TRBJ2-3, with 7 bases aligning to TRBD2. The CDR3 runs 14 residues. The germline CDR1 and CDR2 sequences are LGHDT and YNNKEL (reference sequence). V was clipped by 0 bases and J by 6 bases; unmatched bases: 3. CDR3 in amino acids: CASSQDFGRDTQYF. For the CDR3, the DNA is TGTGCCAGCAGCCAAGATTTCGGGAGGGATACGCAGTATTTT.

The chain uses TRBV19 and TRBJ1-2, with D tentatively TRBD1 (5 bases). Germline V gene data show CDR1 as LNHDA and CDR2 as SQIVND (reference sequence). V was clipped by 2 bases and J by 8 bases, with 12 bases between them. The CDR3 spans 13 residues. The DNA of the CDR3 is TGTGCCAGTAGTATAAGGGACGGGAAAGGCTACACCTTC. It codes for CASSIRDGKGYTF.

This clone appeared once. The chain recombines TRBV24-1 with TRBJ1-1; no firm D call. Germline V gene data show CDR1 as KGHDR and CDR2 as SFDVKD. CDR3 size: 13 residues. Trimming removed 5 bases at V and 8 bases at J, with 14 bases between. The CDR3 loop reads CATSAPGGREAFF. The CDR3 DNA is TGTGCCACCAGTGCCCCGGGAGGGAGAGAAGCTTTCTTT.

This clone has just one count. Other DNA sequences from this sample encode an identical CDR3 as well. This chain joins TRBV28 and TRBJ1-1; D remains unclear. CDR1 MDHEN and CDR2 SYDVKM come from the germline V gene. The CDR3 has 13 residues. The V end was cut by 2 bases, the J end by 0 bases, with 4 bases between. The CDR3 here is CASSLGLNTEAFF. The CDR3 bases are TGTGCCAGCAGTTTAGGGTTGAACACTGAAGCTTTCTTT.

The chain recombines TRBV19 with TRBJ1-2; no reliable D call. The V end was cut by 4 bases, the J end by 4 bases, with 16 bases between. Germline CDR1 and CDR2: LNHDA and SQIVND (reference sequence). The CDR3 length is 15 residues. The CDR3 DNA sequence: TGTGCCAGTAGTAGTAGTCGGGGAACCACCTATGGCTACACCTTC. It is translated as CASSSSRGTTYGYTF.

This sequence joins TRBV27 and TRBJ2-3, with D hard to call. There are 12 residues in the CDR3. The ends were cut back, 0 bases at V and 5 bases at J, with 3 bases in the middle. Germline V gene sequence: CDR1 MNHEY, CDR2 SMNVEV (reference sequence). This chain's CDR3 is CASSLSGDTQYF. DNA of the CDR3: TGTGCCAGCAGTTTATCGGGAGATACGCAGTATTTT.

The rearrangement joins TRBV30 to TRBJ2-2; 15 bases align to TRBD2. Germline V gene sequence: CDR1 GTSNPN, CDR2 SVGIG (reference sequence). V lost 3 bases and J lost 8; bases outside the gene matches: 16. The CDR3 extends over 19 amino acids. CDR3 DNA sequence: TGTGCCTGGAGCCCCAGCGGACTAGCGGGAGGGCCGTTACGAGGGGAGCTGTTTTTT. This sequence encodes CAWSPSGLAGGPLRGELFF.

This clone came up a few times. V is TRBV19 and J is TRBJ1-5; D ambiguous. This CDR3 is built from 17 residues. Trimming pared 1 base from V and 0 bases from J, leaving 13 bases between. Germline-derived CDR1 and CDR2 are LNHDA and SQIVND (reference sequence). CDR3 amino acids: CASSIVPSDASNQPQHF. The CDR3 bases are TGTGCCAGTAGTATAGTGCCGTCAGACGCTAGCAATCAGCCCCAGCATTTT.

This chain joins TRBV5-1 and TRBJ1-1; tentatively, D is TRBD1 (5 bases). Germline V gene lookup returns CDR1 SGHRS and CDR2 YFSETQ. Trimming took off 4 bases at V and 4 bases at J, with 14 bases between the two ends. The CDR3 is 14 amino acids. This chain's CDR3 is CASSGAGSGTEAFF. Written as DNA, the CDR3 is TGCGCCAGCAGCGGGGCCGGAAGCGGCACTGAAGCTTTCTTT.

CDR3 sequence (DNA): TGTGCCACCGAGAGGGCGGGCTCCTACAATGAGCAGTTCTTC. Its protein is CATERAGSYNEQFF. The chain carries TRBV24-1 and TRBJ2-1; perhaps TRBD2 as D (5 bases). This CDR3 spans 14 amino acids. Trimming took 9 bases from V and 0 from J, leaving 11 bases between them. Germline V CDR1 and CDR2: KGHDR, SFDVKD.

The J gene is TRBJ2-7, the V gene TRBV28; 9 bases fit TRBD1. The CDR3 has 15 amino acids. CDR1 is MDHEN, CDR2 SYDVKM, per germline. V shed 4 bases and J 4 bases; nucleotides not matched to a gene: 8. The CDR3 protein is CASSYPGTGKYEQYF. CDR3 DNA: TGTGCCAGCAGTTACCCCGGGACAGGGAAGTACGAGCAGTACTTC.

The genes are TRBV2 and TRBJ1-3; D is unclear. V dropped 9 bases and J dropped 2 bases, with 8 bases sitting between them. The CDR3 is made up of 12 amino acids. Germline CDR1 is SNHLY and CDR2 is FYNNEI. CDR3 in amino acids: CARGDPGNTIYF. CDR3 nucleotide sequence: TGTGCCAGGGGAGATCCTGGAAACACCATATATTTT.

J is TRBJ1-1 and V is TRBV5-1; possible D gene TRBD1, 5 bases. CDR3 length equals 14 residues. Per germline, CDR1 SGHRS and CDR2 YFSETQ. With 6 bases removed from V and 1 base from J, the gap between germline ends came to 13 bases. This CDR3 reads CASTTGGTNTEAFF. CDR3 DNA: TGCGCCAGCACCACCGGGGGGACGAACACTGAAGCTTTCTTT.

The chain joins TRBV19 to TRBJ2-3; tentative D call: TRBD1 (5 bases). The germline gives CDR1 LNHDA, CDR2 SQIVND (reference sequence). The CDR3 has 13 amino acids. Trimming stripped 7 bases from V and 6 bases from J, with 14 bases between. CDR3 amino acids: CASIGAALDTQYF. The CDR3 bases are TGTGCCAGTATTGGGGCAGCGTTGGATACGCAGTATTTT.

CDR3 DNA sequence: TGTGCCAGCAGCCAACTCAGGGGGGCGAAAGGAAACACCATATATTTT. Its protein product is CASSQLRGAKGNTIYF. V gene TRBV3-1 (or the pseudogene TRBV3-2) combines with J gene TRBJ1-3; 7 nucleotides line up with TRBD1. This CDR3 comprises 16 residues. Trimming took 2 bases from V and 4 from J; bases not matched to a gene: 8. Germline V gene sequence: CDR1 LGHDT, CDR2 YNNKEL (reference sequence).

The CDR3 protein is CASSPIRAFEETQYF. In DNA, the CDR3 is TGCGCCAGCAGTCCAATTAGGGCTTTCGAAGAGACCCAGTACTTC. The chain employs TRBV5-1 and TRBJ2-5; no definite D call. Trimming left V 5 bases short and J 3 bases short, with 17 bases between. CDR1 SGHRS and CDR2 YFSETQ come from the germline V gene. The CDR3 runs to 15 residues. The variable domain in full, completed from reference TRBV5-1 and TRBJ2-5, reads KAGVTQTPRYLIKTRGQQVTLSCSPISGHRSVSWYQQTPGQGLQFLFEYFSETQRNKGNFPGRFSGRQFSNSRSEMNVSTLELGDSALYLCASSPIRAFEETQYFGPGTRLLVL.

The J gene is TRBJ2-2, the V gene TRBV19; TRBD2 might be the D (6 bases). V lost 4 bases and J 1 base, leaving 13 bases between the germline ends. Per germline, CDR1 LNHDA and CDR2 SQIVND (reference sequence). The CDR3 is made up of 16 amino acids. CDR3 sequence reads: CASSSRPGVNTGELFF. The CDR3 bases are TGTGCCAGTAGTAGTCGACCGGGGGTGAACACCGGGGAGCTGTTTTTT.